This T cell receptor beta chain was profiled in a study of blood T cell repertoires in COVID-19. On the study more broadly: Samples of COVID-19 (acute and convalescent) were obtained from the United States, Italy and Spain. T cells, B-cell-depleted T cells, or PBMCs provided the cDNA or gDNA that served as material.

In the original processing: From reference gene primer amplification, estimates of nucleated cell counts were derived. The method was immunoSEQ multiplex PCR; TCRdb's version includes in-frame clones alone and lacks a portion of them. The V and J calls and the clone size are those of that table, but D and trimming were determined from the DNA. The data show some 200,000 clones, 75% to 85% seen once. The receptor was isolated from a man in his fifties or sixties with active or convalescent COVID-19. The sample consisted of peripheral blood.

The CDR3, as DNA: TGTGCCAGCAGTTATTCCGGAGGGTCTGAAGCTTTCTTT. Residues: CASSYSGGSEAFF. V is TRBV6-2 or TRBV6-3 and J is TRBJ1-1, with D uncertain. Per germline, CDR1 MNHEY and CDR2 SVGEGT. The length of the CDR3 is 13 residues. Trimming stripped 3 bases from V and 6 bases from J, with 11 bases between.